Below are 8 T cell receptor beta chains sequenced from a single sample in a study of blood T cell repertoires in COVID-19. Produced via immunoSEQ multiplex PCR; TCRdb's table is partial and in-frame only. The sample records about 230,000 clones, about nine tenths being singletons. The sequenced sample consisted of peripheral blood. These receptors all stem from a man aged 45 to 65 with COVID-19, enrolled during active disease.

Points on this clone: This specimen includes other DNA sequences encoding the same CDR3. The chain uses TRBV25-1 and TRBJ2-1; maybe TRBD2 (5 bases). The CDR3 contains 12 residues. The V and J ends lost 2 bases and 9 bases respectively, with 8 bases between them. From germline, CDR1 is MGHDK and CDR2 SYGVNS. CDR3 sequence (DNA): TGTGCCAGCAGTGAAGGCGGGCGTGAGCAGTTCTTC. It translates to CASSEGGREQFF.

CDR3 DNA: TGTGCCAGTAGTATATCCCACCCACGTCAGGTTGCGGGAAGATACAATGAGCAGTTCTTC. Translated: CASSISHPRQVAGRYNEQFF. The J gene is TRBJ2-1, the V gene TRBV19; tentative D call: TRBD2 (6 bases). Germline V gene data show CDR1 as LNHDA and CDR2 as SQIVND (reference sequence). This CDR3 is built from 20 residues. The V end lost 2 bases, the J end lost 4 bases, and 27 bases lay between the germline ends.

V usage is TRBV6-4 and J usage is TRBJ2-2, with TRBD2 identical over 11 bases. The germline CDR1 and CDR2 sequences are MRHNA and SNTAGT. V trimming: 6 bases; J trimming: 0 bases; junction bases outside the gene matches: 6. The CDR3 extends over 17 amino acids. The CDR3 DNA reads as TGTGCCAGCAGAAGACTAGCGGGAAATGCGAACACCGGGGAGCTGTTTTTT. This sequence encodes CASRRLAGNANTGELFF.

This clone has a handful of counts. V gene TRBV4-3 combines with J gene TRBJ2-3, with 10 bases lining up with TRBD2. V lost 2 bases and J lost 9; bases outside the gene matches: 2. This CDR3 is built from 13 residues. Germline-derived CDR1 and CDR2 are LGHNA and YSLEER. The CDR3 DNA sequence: TGCGCCAGCAGCCAACTAGCGGGGGAAACGCAGTATTTT. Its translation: CASSQLAGETQYF.

CDR3 amino acids: CASSWQTNEKLFF. The CDR3 region has the DNA TGTGCCAGTAGCTGGCAAACCAATGAAAAACTGTTTTTT. V usage is TRBV19 and J usage is TRBJ1-4; unclear D gene. CDR1 is LNHDA and CDR2 is SQIVND in the germline V gene (reference sequence). V was trimmed by 6 bases and J by 5 bases, leaving 10 bases between them. This CDR3 has 13 amino acids.

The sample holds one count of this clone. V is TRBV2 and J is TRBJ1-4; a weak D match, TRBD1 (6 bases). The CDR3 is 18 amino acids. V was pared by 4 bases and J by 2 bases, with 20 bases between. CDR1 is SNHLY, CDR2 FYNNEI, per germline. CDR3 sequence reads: CASSGSPRGGPTNEKLFF. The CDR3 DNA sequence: TGTGCCAGCAGTGGAAGCCCGCGGGGGGGGCCGACTAATGAAAAACTGTTTTTT.

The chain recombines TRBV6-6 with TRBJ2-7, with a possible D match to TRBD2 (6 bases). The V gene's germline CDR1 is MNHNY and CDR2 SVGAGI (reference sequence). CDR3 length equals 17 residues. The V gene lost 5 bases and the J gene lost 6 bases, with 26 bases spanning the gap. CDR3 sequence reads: CASSHVGVGWRGSEQYF. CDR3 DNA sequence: TGTGCCAGCAGTCACGTGGGTGTGGGTTGGAGGGGTTCCGAGCAGTACTTC.

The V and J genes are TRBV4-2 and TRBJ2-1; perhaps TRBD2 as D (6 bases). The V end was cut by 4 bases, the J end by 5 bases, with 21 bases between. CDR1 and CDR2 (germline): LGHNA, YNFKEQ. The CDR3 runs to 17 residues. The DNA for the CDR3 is TGTGCCAGCAGCCTTGAAGCCCTCGGGGGTACCCACAATGAGCAGTTCTTC. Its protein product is CASSLEALGGTHNEQFF.